This T cell receptor (beta chain) derives from a study of beta chain features in type 1 diabetes (dated by TCRdb to between 2017 and 2018). For context, the study as a whole: No differences in mean age, gender distribution, total cell number or subset yield were found between patients and healthy donors. Whereas all 30 or so donors provided naive and central memory subsets, regulatory and stem cell-like memory subsets were isolated from just 8 patients and about 8 healthy donors. In the study, recently diagnosed type 1 diabetes patients and matched healthy donors were compared on the TCRB repertoires of their sorted circulating CD4+ T cell subsets. A total of over 90,000,000 sorted cells were examined across all samples, and a strong correlation was observed between cell number per subset and RNA yield.

Each donor gave one peripheral blood draw, approximately 110 mL on average, collected into heparinised tubes. Using a panel that included CD45RO, CCR7, CD25, CD127, CD95 and CD27, naive, central memory, regulatory and stem cell-like memory CD4+ T cells were sorted on a BD FACSAria II. Every sorted population had a purity above 95%. Right away, PBMCs were isolated by Lymphoprep density gradient centrifugation and were stained directly, with no culture step. So that batch effects would be minimized, each experiment stained and sorted samples in pairs, pairing one healthy donor with one patient. CDR3 length: 14 amino acids, cysteine to phenylalanine. Of the read, only the CDR3 DNA is kept; its 42 bases are in frame from base 1. The germline V gene (reference sequence) specifies LNHDA as CDR1 and SQIVND as CDR2. Trimming takes 5 bases from V and 8 bases from J, and the germline ends sit 18 bases apart.

Concerning this clone: Its cognate antigen has yet to be identified. Per-nucleotide qualities are absent, and no much larger clonotype sits a single base away.

Beyond this particular receptor, the publication reports: Because cDNA rather than genomic DNA was sequenced, highly expressing activated cells could have been over-represented, although no difference in activation and CD3 levels was found between groups. Patients with type 1 diabetes made fewer insertions and deleted more nucleotides at VDJ recombination sites, implying thymic rearrangement abnormalities. A moderate but significant shortening of TCRB CDR3 length was observed in type 1 diabetes patients in all four CD4+ subsets. PCR might favor shorter templates, but patient and control samples were amplified and corrected together, so any skew would affect both groups equally. Naive, central memory and regulatory TCRB repertoires appeared to be more similar among patients than among healthy donors. Because small numbers of individuals were included in the HLA sub-analyses, any influence of HLA type on TCRB rearrangement was left unresolved.

The High Capacity cDNA Reverse Transcription Kit was used to reverse transcribe all of the isolated RNA, meaning that expressed TCRB transcripts were what got sequenced. Deep immunoSEQ sequencing was performed on naive, central memory and regulatory T cell samples, with an average of roughly 3.5 million total reads per sample. After sorted cells were lysed in RLT buffer, RNA was extracted with DNase-treated RNeasy Micro or Mini kits, with the choice depending on cell number. To prevent cross-contamination, every cell subset was processed on its own, while patient and healthy donor samples were processed together. The immunoSEQ multiplex PCR was used to amplify TCRB sequences from cDNA, yielding 87-bp fragments that span the CDR3 region. Sequencing of the amplicons was done on the Illumina HiSeq platform. The study's own analysis went as follows. Synthetic template baselines were used to correct PCR bias computationally, reads within Hamming distance 2 were collapsed together, and singletons that could not be merged were discarded. By aligning reads against IMGT, V, D and J genes, CDR3 length, and insertions or deletions at six rearrangement sites were assigned. Within each subset, clonotype counts were normalized to the number of sorted cells before true diversity and Gini coefficients were calculated with the tcR R package. The overlap coefficient, calculated on TCRB nucleotide sequences, was used to measure repertoire sharing. Out-of-frame TCRB sequences from naive cells were analyzed as a proxy for the pre-selection repertoire. In its TCRdb copy, this immuneACCESS table keeps in-frame sequences only and misses some clones. Where compared with another copy, unresolved V genes explain less than half of these, and the others have no known cause. That table is the source of V, J and clone size, and D and trimming were worked out from the DNA. This sample is represented by hundreds of thousands of clones; approximately 10% of them were singletons. The ten largest clones take up 0.046% of the sample.

Sequencing was done on a sample of naive CD4+ T cells from blood. Reading the label with the study, this specimen's cell subset or site is: true naive CD4+ T cells. The sequence is built from TRBV19 and TRBJ1-2, with the D gene uncertain. This sequence originates from a woman between 18 and 29 years old in good health. The CDR3 region reads CASSPRVLRLGYTF. The sequenced DNA: TGTGCCAGTAGTCCGAGGGTCCTTCGACTGGGCTACACCTTC. The reference TRBV19 and TRBJ1-2 proteins fill in what lies around the CDR3, so the full variable domain reads DGGITQSPKYLFRKEGQNVTLSCEQNLNHDAMYWYRQDPGQGLRLIYYSQIVNDFQKGDIAEGYSVSREKKESFPLTVTSAQKNPTAFYLCASSPRVLRLGYTFGSGTRLTVV.